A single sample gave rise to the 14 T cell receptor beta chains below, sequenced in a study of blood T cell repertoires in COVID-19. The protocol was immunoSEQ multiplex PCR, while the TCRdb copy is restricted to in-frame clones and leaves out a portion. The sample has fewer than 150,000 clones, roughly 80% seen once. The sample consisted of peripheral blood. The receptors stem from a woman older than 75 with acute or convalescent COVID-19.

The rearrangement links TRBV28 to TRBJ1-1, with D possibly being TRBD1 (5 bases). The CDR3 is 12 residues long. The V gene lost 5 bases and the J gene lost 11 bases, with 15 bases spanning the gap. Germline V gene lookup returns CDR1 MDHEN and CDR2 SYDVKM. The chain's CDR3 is CASSPLTVLAFF. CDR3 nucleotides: TGTGCCAGCAGTCCTCTGACAGTCTTGGCTTTCTTT.

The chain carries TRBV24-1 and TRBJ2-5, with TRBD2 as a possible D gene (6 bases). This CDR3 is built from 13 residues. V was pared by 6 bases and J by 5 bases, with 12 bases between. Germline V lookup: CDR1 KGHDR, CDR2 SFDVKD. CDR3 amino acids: CATSSPGVETQYF. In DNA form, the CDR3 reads TGTGCCACCAGTTCCCCGGGAGTGGAGACCCAGTACTTC.

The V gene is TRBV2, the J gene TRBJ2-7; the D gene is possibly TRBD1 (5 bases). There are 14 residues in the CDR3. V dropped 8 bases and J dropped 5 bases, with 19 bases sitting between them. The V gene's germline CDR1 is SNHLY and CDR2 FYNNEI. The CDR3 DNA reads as TGTGCCAGCCTTAGCCTAAACAGGTTTGACGAGCAGTACTTC. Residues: CASLSLNRFDEQYF.

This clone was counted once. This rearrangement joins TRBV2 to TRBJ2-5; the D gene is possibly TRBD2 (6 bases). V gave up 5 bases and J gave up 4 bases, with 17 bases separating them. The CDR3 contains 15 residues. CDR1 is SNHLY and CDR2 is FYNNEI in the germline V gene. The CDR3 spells CASSYMRGVGETQYF. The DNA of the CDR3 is TGTGCCAGCAGTTATATGCGGGGAGTGGGAGAGACCCAGTACTTC.

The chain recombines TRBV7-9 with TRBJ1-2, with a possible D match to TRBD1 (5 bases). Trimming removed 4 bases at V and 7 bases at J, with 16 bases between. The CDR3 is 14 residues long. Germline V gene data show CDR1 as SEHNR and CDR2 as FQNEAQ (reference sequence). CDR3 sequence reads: CASSSGGEFGGYTF. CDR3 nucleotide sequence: TGTGCCAGCAGCTCCGGGGGGGAGTTTGGTGGCTACACCTTC.

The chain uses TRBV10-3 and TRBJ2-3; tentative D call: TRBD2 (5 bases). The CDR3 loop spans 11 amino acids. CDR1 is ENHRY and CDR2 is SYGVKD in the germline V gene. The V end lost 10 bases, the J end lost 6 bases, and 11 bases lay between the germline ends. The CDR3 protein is CATKGSDTQYF. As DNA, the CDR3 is TGTGCCACAAAAGGGAGCGATACGCAGTATTTT.

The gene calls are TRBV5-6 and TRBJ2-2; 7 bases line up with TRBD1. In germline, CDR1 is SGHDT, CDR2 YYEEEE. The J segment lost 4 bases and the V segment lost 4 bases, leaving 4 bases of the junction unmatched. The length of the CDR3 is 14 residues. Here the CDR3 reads CASSPTGATGELFF. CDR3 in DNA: TGTGCCAGCAGCCCTACAGGGGCCACCGGGGAGCTGTTTTTT.

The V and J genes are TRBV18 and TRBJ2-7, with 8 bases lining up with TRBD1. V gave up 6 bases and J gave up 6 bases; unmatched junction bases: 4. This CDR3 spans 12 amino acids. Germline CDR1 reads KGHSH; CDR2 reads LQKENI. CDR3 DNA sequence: TGTGCCAGCTCCCCTGGACAGGGCGAGCAGTACTTC. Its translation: CASSPGQGEQYF.

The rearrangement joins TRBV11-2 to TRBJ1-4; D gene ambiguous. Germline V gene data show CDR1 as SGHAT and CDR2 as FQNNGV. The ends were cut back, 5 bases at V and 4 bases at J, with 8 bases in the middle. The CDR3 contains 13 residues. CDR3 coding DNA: TGTGCCAGCAGCGGAGGTTTTAATGAAAAACTGTTTTTT. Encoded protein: CASSGGFNEKLFF.

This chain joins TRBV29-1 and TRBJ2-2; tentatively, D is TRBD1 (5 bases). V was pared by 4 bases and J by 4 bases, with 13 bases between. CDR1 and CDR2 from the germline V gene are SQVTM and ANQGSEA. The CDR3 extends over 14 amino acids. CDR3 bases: TGCAGCGTTGGGGAATCTACAGGCACCGGGGAGCTGTTTTTT. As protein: CSVGESTGTGELFF.

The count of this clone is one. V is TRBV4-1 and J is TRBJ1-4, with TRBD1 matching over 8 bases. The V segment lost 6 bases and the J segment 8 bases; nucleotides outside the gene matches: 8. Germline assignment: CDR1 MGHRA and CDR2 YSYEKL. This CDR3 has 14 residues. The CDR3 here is CASRTGVVGEKLFF. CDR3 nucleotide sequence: TGCGCCAGCAGGACAGGGGTCGTGGGAGAAAAACTGTTTTTT.

DNA for the CDR3: TGTGCCACCAGTGATGCACAGGGTGTCTATGATGAGCAGTTCTTC. Amino acids: CATSDAQGVYDEQFF. The chain links TRBV24-1 to TRBJ2-1, with D possibly being TRBD1 (6 bases). Germline values: CDR1 KGHDR, CDR2 SFDVKD. The CDR3 is 15 residues long. Trimming removed 3 bases from V and 8 bases from J, with 16 bases in between.

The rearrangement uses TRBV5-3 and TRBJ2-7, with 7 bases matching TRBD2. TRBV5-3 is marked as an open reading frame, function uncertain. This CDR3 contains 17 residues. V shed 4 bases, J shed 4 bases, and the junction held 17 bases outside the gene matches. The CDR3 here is CARSQGAGLGGSYEQYF. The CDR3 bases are TGTGCCAGAAGCCAGGGCGCGGGATTGGGAGGGTCATACGAGCAGTACTTC.

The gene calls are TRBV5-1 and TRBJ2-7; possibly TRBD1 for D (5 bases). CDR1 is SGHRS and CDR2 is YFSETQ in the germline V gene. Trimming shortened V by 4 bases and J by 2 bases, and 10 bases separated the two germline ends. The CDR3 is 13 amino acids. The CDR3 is CASSRQSTYEQYF. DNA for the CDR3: TGCGCCAGCAGCCGACAGAGTACCTACGAGCAGTACTTC.